Shown below are 5 T cell receptor beta chains from a single sample sequenced in a study of T cell responses to AZD1222 COVID-19 vaccine. Sequenced by immunoSEQ multiplex PCR; TCRdb stores in-frame clones only, minus some. The sample yields 200,000 or so clones, around 89% seen once. The starting material was peripheral blood, obtained on day 0 of AZD1222 vaccination. The receptors here all came from an adult in good health.

The rearrangement uses TRBV6-5 and TRBJ2-2, with D uncertain. V lost 7 bases to trimming and J lost 0 bases, with 9 bases between them. The CDR3 extends over 14 amino acids. Germline CDR1 reads MNHEY; CDR2 reads SVGAGI. The CDR3 DNA is TGTGCCAGCAAGAGTTTCTCGAACACCGGGGAGCTGTTTTTT. It translates to CASKSFSNTGELFF.

The chain recombines TRBV7-9 with TRBJ1-4, with D tentatively TRBD1 (6 bases). This CDR3 spans 14 amino acids. Germline-derived CDR1 and CDR2 are SEHNR and FQNEAQ (reference sequence). The V gene lost 1 base and the J gene lost 5 bases, with 8 bases spanning the gap. CDR3 protein: CASSLGRGNEKLFF. CDR3 sequence (DNA): TGTGCCAGCAGCTTAGGGAGGGGGAATGAAAAACTGTTTTTT.

The V and J genes are TRBV6-5 and TRBJ1-3; D is unresolved. The CDR3 length is 11 residues. The V and J ends lost 8 bases and 1 base respectively, with 3 bases between them. The V gene's germline CDR1 is MNHEY and CDR2 SVGAGI. The CDR3 DNA follows: TGTGCCAGCGCTTCTGGAAACACCATATATTTT. It codes for CASASGNTIYF.

J is TRBJ1-5 and V is TRBV9, with D hard to call. The CDR3 has 15 amino acids. The ends were cut back, 2 bases at V and 6 bases at J, with 15 bases in the middle. CDR1 and CDR2 from the germline V gene are SGDLS and YYNGEE. The chain's CDR3 is CASSVAPNDVQPQHF. CDR3 DNA sequence: TGTGCCAGCAGCGTCGCCCCGAACGACGTTCAGCCCCAGCATTTT.

In its sample, this clone was seen once. The gene calls are TRBV28 and TRBJ2-7; D is tentatively TRBD1 or TRBD2 (5 bases each). CDR1 MDHEN and CDR2 SYDVKM come from the germline V gene. This CDR3 contains 15 residues. The V and J ends lost 5 bases and 0 bases respectively, with 14 bases between them. This chain's CDR3 is CASSPPPGTSYEQYF. DNA of the CDR3: TGTGCCAGCAGTCCCCCGCCCGGGACCTCCTACGAGCAGTACTTC.